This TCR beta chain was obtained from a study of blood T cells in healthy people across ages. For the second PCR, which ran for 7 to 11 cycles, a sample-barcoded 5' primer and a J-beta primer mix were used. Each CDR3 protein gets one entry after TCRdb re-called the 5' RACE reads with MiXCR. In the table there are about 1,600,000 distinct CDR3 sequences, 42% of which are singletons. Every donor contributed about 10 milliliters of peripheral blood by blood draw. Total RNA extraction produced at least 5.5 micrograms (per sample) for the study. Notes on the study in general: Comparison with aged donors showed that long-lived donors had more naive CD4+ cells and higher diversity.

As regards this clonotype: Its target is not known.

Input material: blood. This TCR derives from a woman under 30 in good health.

CDR3: CASRPPGRAFF. The DNA of the CDR3 is TGTGCCAGCAGACCCCCGGGGCGAGCTTTCTTT. The chain joins TRBV6-5 to TRBJ1-1, with D perhaps TRBD1 (5 bases). The CDR3 runs 11 residues. Germline V CDR1 and CDR2: MNHEY, SVGAGI. Trimming removed 6 bases at V and 10 bases at J, with 12 bases between.